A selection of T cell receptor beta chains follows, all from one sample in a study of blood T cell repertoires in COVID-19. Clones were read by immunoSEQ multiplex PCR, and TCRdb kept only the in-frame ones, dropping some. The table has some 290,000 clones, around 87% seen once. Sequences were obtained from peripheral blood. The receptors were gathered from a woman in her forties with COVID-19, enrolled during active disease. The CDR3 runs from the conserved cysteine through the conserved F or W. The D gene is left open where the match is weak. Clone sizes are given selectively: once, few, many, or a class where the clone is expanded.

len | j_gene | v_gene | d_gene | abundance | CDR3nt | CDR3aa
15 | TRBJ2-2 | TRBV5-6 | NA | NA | TGTGCCAGCAGCTTAAGACAGACCAACACCGGGGAGCTGTTTTTT | CASSLRQTNTGELFF
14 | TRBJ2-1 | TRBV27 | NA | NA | TGTGCCAGCAGTACTTCAACCTCCTACAATGAGCAGTTCTTC | CASSTSTSYNEQFF
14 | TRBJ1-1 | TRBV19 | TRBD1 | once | TGTGCCAGTAATCTCGGACAGGGCAACACTGAAGCTTTCTTT | CASNLGQGNTEAFF
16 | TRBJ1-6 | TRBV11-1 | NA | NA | TGTGCCAGCAGTCTTCTATCGCCCTCCTATAATTCACCCCTCCACTTT | CASSLLSPSYNSPLHF
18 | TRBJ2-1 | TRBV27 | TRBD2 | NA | TGTGCCAGCAGTTTCTTAGCGGGAGGGCCGAGCTCCTACAATGAGCAGTTCTTC | CASSFLAGGPSSYNEQFF
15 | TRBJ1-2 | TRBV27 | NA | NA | TGTGCCAGCAGACAAGGGGCAATTTCACCCTATGGCTACACCTTC | CASRQGAISPYGYTF
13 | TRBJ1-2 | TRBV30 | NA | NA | TGTGCCTGGAGTGTAAGGGGGAAGTATGGCTACACCTTC | CAWSVRGKYGYTF
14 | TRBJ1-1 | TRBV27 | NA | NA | TGTGCCAGCAGCCCCCGGTTACTGAACACTGAAGCTTTCTTT | CASSPRLLNTEAFF
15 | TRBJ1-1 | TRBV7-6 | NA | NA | TGTGCCAGCAGCCTGGGGGGAGGGAGGGACACTGAAGCTTTCTTT | CASSLGGGRDTEAFF
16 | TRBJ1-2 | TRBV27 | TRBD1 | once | TGTGCCAGCAGTTCCCTCGGGGGACAGCTCTTCTCTGGCTACACCTTC | CASSSLGGQLFSGYTF
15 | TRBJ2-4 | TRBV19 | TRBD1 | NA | TGTGCCAGCCTCCGACGGACAGGTAGCAAAAACATTCAGTACTTC | CASLRRTGSKNIQYF
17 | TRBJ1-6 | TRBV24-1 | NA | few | TGTGCCACCATCCCGAATCGGACACCAGGGGAGAATTCACCCCTCCACTTT | CATIPNRTPGENSPLHF
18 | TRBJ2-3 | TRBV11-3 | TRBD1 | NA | TGTGCCAGCAGCGCCGGAAATTGGGACAGGGGGCAGGGAGATACGCAGTATTTT | CASSAGNWDRGQGDTQYF
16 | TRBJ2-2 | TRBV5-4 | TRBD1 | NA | TGTGCCAGCAGTTCGGGGACAGGGAGAAACACCGGGGAGCTGTTTTTT | CASSSGTGRNTGELFF
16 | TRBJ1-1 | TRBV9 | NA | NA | TGTGCCAGCAGCGTATCCCCCCGATTGCAGGACACTGAAGCTTTCTTT | CASSVSPRLQDTEAFF
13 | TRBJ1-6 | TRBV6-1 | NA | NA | TGTGCCAGCAGTGAACTGTATAATTCACCCCTCCACTTT | CASSELYNSPLHF
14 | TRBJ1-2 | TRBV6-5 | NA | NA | TGTGCCAGCAGGTCCTCGACAGGATTCTATGGCTACACCTTC | CASRSSTGFYGYTF
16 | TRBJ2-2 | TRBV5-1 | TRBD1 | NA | TGCGCCAGCAGCTCCCGGGACAGGGGGTTACGCGGGGAGCTGTTTTTT | CASSSRDRGLRGELFF
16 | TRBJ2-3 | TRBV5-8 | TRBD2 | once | TGTGCCAGCAGCGTGGGACTAGCGGGATCCACAGATACGCAGTATTTT | CASSVGLAGSTDTQYF
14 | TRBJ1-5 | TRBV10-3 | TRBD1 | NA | TGTGCCATCAGCCGGACAGGCGGAAATCAGCCCCAGCATTTT | CAISRTGGNQPQHF
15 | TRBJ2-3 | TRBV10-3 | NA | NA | TGTGCCATCAGTGTTGGGGGGGCCGCCACAGATACGCAGTATTTT | CAISVGGAATDTQYF
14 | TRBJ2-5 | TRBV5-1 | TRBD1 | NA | TGCGCCAGCAGCACGACAGGGGGCCAAGAGACCCAGTACTTC | CASSTTGGQETQYF
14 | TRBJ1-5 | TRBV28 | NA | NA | TGTGCCAGCAGTTTACCCGGTACCGCACAGCCCCAGCATTTT | CASSLPGTAQPQHF
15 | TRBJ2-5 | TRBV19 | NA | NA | TGTGCCAGTAGTATAGATAATGCAGGTCAAGAGACCCAGTACTTC | CASSIDNAGQETQYF
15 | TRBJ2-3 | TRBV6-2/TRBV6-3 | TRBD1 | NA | TGTGCCAGCAGCCCCTGGACAGGGGAAACAGATACGCAGTATTTT | CASSPWTGETDTQYF
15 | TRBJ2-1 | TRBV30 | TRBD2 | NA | TGTGCCTGGAGTAGACTAAGCGGGGGGGCCACTGAGCAGTTCTTC | CAWSRLSGGATEQFF
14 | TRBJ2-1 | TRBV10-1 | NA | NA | TGCGCCAGCAATTCCGGACTCGACTACAATGAGCAGTTCTTC | CASNSGLDYNEQFF
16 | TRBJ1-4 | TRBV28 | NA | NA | TGTGCCAGCAGCTACCCCGGGGGGATGGTAGGAGAAAAACTGTTTTTT | CASSYPGGMVGEKLFF
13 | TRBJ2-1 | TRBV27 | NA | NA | TGTGCCAGCGGGGAAGAGGGAGGCAATGAGCAGTTCTTC | CASGEEGGNEQFF
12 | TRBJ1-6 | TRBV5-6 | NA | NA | TGTGCCAGCAGCGTTCTCCTTTCACCCCTCCACTTT | CASSVLLSPLHF
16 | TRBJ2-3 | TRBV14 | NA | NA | TGTGCCAGCAGCCATGTACAGGGAATCCTCACAGATACGCAGTATTTT | CASSHVQGILTDTQYF
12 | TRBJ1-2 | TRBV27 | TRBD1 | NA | TGTGCCAGCAGCACGACAGGGGAGGGCTACACCTTC | CASSTTGEGYTF
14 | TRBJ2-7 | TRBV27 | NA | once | TGTGCCAGCCGGCGAGCGAGGAGCTCCTACGAGCAGTACTTC | CASRRARSSYEQYF
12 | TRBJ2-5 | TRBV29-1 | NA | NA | TGCAGCGCATTCGGGTCCCAAGAGACCCAGTACTTC | CSAFGSQETQYF
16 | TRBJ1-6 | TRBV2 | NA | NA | TGTGCCAGCAGTAGGAGTCCCGGGACATATTCGTCACCCCTCCACTTT | CASSRSPGTYSSPLHF
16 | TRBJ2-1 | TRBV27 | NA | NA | TGTGCCAGCAGTTTCCTACGGGTGGGTTATGACAATGAGCAGTTCTTC | CASSFLRVGYDNEQFF
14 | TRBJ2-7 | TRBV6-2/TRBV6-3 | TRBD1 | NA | TGTGCCAGCAGTTACTGGGCAGGGGGCTACGAGCAGTACTTC | CASSYWAGGYEQYF
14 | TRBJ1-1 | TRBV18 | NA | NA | TGTGCCAGCTCACCAAATACAGGGTACCCTGAAGCTTTCTTT | CASSPNTGYPEAFF
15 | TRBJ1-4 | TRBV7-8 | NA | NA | TGTGCCAGCAGCGCTCGGACTCTTCTGAATGAAAAACTGTTTTTT | CASSARTLLNEKLFF
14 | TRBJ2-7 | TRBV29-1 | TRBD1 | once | TGCAGCGTCCCTGATACAGGGGGCATCAACGAGCAGTACTTC | CSVPDTGGINEQYF
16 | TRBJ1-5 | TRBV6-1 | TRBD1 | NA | TGTGCCAGCAGTGCAGGGGGTGGACGGTCCGATCAGCCCCAGCATTTT | CASSAGGGRSDQPQHF
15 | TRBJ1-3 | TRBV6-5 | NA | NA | TGTGCCAGCAGTTACTCGGCCCAACGTGGAAACACCATATATTTT | CASSYSAQRGNTIYF
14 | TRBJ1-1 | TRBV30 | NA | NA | TGTGCCTGGGAGACAGGCGAACGGAACACTGAAGCTTTCTTT | CAWETGERNTEAFF
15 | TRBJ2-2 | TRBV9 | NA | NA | TGTGCCAGCAGCGTATCAAATTCCCCCACCGGGGAGCTGTTTTTT | CASSVSNSPTGELFF
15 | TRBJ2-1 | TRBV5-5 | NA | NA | TGTGCCAGCAGCTTTGGGCAGTTGTCCTACAATGAGCAGTTCTTC | CASSFGQLSYNEQFF
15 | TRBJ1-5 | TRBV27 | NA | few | TGTGCCAGCAGTTTAGGACAGTCCAACAATCAGCCCCAGCATTTT | CASSLGQSNNQPQHF
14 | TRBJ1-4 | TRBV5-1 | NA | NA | TGCGCCAGCAGAGAGGGCGCAACTAATGAAAAACTGTTTTTT | CASREGATNEKLFF
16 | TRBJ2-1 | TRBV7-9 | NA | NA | TGTGCCAGCAGCTTAGTGACAGCCTTAACTTACAATGAGCAGTTCTTC | CASSLVTALTYNEQFF
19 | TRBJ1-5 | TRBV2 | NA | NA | TGTGCCAGCAGCCGCAGGGCACCCTCTCCGCCTTATAGCAATCAGCCCCAGCATTTT | CASSRRAPSPPYSNQPQHF
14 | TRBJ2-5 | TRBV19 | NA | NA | TGTGCCAGTAGTATGTCGCGGTATCAAGAGACCCAGTACTTC | CASSMSRYQETQYF
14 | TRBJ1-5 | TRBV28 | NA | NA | TGTGCCAGCAGACTAGGACGGATTAATCAGCCCCAGCATTTT | CASRLGRINQPQHF
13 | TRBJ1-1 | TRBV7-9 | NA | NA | TGTGCCAGCAGCCCCGCGAGCATATTTGAAGCTTTCTTT | CASSPASIFEAFF
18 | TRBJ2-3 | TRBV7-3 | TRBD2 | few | TGTGCCAGCAGCCCCACGGGACTAGCGGGGGGCCACACAGATACGCAGTATTTT | CASSPTGLAGGHTDTQYF
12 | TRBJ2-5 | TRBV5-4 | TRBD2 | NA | TGTGCCAGCAGCTTGAACGCGGGAGTGGTGTACTTC | CASSLNAGVVYF
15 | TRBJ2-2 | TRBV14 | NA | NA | TGTGCCAGCAGCCAAGACCGGGTCGAAGGCGGGGAGCTGTTTTTT | CASSQDRVEGGELFF
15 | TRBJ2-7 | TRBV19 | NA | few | TGTGCCAGTAGTATAGAAACAGGCCAGACCTACGAGCAGTACTTC | CASSIETGQTYEQYF